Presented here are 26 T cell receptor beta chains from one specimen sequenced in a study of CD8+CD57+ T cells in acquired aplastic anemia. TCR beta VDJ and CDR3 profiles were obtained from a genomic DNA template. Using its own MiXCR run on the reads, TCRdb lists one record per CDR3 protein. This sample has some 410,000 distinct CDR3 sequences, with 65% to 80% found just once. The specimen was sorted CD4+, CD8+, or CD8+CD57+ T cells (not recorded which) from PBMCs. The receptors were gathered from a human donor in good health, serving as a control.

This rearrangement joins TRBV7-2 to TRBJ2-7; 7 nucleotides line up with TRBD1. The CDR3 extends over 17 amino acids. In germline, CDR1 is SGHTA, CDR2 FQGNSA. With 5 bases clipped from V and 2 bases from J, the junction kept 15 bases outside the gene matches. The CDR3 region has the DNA TGTGCCAGCAGCGTAGGTGGGAAGGGGGCCGGCCCCTACGAGCAGTACTTC. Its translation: CASSVGGKGAGPYEQYF.

The DNA of the CDR3 is TGTGCCAGCAGGCGATCGGGGGCCTACGAGCAGTACTTC. Protein sequence: CASRRSGAYEQYF. The chain combines TRBV7-2 with TRBJ2-7; possible D gene TRBD2, 6 bases. The ends were cut back, 6 bases at V and 2 bases at J, with 11 bases in the middle. The CDR3 is 13 residues long. CDR1 and CDR2 from the germline V gene are SGHTA and FQGNSA.

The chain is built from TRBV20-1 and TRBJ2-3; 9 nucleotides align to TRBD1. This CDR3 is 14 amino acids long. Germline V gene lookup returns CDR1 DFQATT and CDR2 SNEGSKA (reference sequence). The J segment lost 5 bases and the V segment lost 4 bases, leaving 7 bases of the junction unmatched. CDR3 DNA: TGCAGTGCTACCACGGGACAGGGACAAGATACGCAGTATTTT. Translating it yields CSATTGQGQDTQYF.

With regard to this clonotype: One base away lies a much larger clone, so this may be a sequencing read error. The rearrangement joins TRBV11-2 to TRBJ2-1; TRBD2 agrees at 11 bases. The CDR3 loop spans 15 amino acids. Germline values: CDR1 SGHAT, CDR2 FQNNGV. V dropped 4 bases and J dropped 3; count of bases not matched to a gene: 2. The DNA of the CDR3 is TGTGCCAGCAGCTCTAGCGGGGGGCACTACAATGAGCAGTTCTTC. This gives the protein CASSSSGGHYNEQFF.

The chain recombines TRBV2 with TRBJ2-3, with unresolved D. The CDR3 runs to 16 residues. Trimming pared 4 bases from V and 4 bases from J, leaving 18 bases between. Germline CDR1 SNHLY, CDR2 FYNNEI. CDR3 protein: CASSVGTPEPPDTQYF. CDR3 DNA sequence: TGTGCCAGCAGTGTCGGCACGCCGGAGCCCCCAGATACGCAGTATTTT.

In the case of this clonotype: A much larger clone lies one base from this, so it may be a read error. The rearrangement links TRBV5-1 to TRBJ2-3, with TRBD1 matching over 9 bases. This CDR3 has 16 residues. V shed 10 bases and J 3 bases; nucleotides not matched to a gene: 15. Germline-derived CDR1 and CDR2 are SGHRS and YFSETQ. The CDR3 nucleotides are TGCGCCGACAGCTTGGCGGGGACAGGGTCGACAGATACGCAGTATTTT. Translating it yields CADSLAGTGSTDTQYF.

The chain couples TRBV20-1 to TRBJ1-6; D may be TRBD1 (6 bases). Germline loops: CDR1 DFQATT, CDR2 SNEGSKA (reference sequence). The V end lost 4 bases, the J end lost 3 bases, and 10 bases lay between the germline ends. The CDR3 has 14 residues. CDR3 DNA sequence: TGCAGTGCTACACAGGGTCTCTATAATTCACCCCTCCACTTT. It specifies CSATQGLYNSPLHF.

The CDR3 region has the DNA TGTGCCAGCAGCTTAGCTTCGGACTATGGCTACACCTTCTTTTTT. It encodes CASSLASDYGYTFFF. The chain joins TRBV7-8 to TRBJ2-2, with D perhaps matching TRBD2 (6 bases). Germline CDR1 reads SGHVS; CDR2 reads FQNEAQ. The germline V and J ends were trimmed by 0 bases and 17 bases, with 22 bases remaining between them. The CDR3 loop spans 15 amino acids. Using reference TRBV7-8 and TRBJ2-2 for the parts outside the CDR3, the full variable domain is GAGVSQSPRYKVAKRGQDVALRCDPISGHVSLFWYQQALGQGPEFLTYFQNEAQLDKSGLPSDRFFAERPEGSVSTLKIQRTQQEDSAVYLCASSLASDYGYTFFFGEGSRLTVL.

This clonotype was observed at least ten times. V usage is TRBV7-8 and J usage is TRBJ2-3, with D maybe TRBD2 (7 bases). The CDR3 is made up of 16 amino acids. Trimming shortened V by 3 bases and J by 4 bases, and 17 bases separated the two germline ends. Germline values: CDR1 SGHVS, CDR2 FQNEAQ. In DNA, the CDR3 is TGTGCCAGCAGCTTTGTATTAGGAGGGGGGGCAGATACGCAGTATTTT. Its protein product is CASSFVLGGGADTQYF. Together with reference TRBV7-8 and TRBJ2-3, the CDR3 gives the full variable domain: GAGVSQSPRYKVAKRGQDVALRCDPISGHVSLFWYQQALGQGPEFLTYFQNEAQLDKSGLPSDRFFAERPEGSVSTLKIQRTQQEDSAVYLCASSFVLGGGADTQYFGPGTRLTVL.

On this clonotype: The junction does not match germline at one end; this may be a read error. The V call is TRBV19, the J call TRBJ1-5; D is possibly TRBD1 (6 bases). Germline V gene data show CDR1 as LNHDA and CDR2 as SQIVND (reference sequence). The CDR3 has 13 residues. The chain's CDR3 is CASSGQIRPATQF. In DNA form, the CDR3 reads TGTGCCAGTAGTGGACAGATTCGACCGGCTACGCAGTTT.

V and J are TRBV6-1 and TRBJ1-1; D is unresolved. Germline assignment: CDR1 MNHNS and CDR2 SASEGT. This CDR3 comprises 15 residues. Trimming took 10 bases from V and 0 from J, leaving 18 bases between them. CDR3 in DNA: TGTGCCAACATCTTCAGTTTAGGGATGAACACTGAAGCTTTCTTT. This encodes CANIFSLGMNTEAFF.

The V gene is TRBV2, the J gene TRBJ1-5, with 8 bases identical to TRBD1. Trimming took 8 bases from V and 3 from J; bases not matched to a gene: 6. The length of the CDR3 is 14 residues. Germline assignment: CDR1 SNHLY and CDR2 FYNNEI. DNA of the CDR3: TGTGCCAGCGGGGCAGGGGGCAACAATCAGCCCCAGCATTTT. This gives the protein CASGAGGNNQPQHF. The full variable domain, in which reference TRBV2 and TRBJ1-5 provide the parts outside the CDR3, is EPEVTQTPSHQVTQMGQEVILRCVPISNHLYFYWYRQILGQKVEFLVSFYNNEISEKSEIFDDQFSVERPDGSNFTLKIRSTKLEDSAMYFCASGAGGNNQPQHFGDGTRLSIL.

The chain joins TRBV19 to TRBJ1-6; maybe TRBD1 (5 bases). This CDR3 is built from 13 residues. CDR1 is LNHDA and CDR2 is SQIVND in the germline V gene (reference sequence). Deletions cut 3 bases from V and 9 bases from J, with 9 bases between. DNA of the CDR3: TGTGCCAGTAGTATCGGGCAGGGTTCACCCCTCCACTTT. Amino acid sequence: CASSIGQGSPLHF.

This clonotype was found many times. CDR3: CSARQAEKLFF. The CDR3 nucleotides are TGCAGTGCTAGACAAGCTGAAAAACTGTTTTTT. The chain links TRBV20-1 to TRBJ1-4; D not certain. CDR1 is DFQATT, CDR2 SNEGSKA, per germline (reference sequence). V lost 2 bases to trimming and J lost 7 bases, with 5 bases between them. The CDR3 totals 11 residues.

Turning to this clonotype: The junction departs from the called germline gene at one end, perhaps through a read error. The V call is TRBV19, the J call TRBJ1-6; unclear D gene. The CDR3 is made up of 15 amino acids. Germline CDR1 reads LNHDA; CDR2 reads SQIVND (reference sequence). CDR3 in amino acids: CASSTGVRRRPPLYF. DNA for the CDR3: TGTGCCAGCAGCACCGGGGTGCGCAGACGTCCCCCCCTCTACTTT.

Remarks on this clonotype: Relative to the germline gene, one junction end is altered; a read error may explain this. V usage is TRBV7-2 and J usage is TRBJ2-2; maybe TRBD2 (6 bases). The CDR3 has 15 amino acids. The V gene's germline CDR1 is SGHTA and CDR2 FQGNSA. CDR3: CASSLDSTNPGGLFF. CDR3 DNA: TGTGCCAGCAGCTTAGACTCAACGAACCCCGGGGGGCTGTTTTTT.

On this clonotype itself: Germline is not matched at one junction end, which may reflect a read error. The CDR3 bases are TGTGCCAGTAGTACAGAACCATTAGACTCCCCCCATCTCTTT. This sequence encodes CASSTEPLDSPHLF. The rearrangement links TRBV19 to TRBJ1-6; no reliable D call. There are 14 residues in the CDR3. Germline lookup yields CDR1 LNHDA and CDR2 SQIVND (reference sequence).

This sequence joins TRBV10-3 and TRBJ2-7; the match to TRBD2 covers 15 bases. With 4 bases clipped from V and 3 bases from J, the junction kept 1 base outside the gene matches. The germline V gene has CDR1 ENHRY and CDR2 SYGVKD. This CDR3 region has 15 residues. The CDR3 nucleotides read TGTGCCATCAGTGGGGGACTAGCGGGGGGCTACGAGCAGTACTTC. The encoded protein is CAISGGLAGGYEQYF.

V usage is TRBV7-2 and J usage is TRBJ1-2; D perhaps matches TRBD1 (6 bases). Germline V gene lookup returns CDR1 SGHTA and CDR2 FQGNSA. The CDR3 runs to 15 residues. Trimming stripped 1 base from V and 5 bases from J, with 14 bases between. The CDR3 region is CASSLDRVDGYGYTF. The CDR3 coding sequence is TGTGCCAGCAGCTTAGACAGGGTCGACGGATATGGCTACACCTTC.

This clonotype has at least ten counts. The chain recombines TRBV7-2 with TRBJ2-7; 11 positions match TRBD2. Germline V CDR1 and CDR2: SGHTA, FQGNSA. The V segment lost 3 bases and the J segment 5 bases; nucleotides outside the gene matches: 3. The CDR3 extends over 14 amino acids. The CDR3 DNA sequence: TGTGCCAGCAGCTTTAGTAGCGGGGGGGACGAGCAGTACTTC. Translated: CASSFSSGGDEQYF. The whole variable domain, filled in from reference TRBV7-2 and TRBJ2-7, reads GAGVSQSPSNKVTEKGKDVELRCDPISGHTALYWYRQSLGQGLEFLIYFQGNSAPDKSGLPSDRFSAERTGGSVSTLTIQRTQQEDSAVYLCASSFSSGGDEQYFGPGTRLTVT.

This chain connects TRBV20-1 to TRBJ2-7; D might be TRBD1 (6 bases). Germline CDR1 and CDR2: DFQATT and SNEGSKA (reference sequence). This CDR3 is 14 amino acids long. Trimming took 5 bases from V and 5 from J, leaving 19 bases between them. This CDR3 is CSASETGAHNEQYF. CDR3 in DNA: TGCAGTGCTTCTGAGACAGGTGCCCACAACGAGCAGTACTTC.

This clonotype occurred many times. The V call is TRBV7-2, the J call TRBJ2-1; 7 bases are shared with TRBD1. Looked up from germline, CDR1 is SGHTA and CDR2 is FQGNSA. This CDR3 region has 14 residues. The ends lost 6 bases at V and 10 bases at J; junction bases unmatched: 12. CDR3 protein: CASRLPGTDHEQFF. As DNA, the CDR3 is TGTGCCAGCAGATTACCGGGGACAGATCACGAGCAGTTCTTC.

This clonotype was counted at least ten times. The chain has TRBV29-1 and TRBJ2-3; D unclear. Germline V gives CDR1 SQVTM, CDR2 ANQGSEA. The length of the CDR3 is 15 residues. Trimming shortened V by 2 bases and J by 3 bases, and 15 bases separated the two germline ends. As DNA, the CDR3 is TGCAGCGTTGAACTGGGTTTCGGAGAGACAGATACGCAGTATTTT. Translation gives CSVELGFGETDTQYF.

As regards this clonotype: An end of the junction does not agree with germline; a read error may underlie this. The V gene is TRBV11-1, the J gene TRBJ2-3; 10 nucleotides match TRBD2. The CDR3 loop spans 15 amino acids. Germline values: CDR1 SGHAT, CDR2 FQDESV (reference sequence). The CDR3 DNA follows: TGTGCTAGCAGCACCTCTAGCGGGGGAACAGATATGCAGTATTTT. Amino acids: CASSTSSGGTDMQYF.

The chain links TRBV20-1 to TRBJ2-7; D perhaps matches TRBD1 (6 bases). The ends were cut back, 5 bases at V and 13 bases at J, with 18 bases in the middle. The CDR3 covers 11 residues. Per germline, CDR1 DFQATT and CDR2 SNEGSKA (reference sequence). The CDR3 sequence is CSAGQFHREYF. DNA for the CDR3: TGCAGTGCTGGACAGTTCCACCGGGAATACTTC.

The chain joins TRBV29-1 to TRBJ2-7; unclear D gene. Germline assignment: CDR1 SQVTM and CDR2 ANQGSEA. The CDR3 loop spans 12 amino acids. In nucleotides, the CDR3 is TGCAGCGCTAAGGACGGCGACGATGAGCACTACGTC. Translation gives CSAKDGDDEHYV.